A single T cell receptor beta chain is shown here with its context. Sequencing was performed with immunoSEQ multiplex PCR; in TCRdb, only in-frame clones are kept and a portion is missing. The sample yields 300,000 or so clones, roughly 88% seen once. The data are from a study of cytomegalovirus exposure and HLA in healthy donors. At the level of the study: The same platform was used for the roughly 120 validation repertoires and the roughly 730 first-cohort repertoires, a later analysis reported.

Separate from the approximately 600-subject first cohort was the roughly 120-subject validation cohort, to which the donors belonged. J was trimmed by 1 base and V by 2 bases; bases with no gene match: 4. CDR3 length: 15 amino acids. Germline V CDR1 and CDR2: LGHNA, YSLEER. This TCR derives from a man aged 25-45 years in good health and CMV-seronegative. Sequencing was done on a sample of PBMCs. The J gene is TRBJ1-2, the V gene TRBV4-3; 7 bases map to TRBD1. CDR3 DNA sequence: TGCGCCAGCAGCCAAAACAGGGGAAATAACTATGGCTACACCTTC. Its translation is CASSQNRGNNYGYTF.